The rows below give T cell receptor beta chains drawn from one sample of a study of blood T cells in healthy people across ages. TCRdb itself ran the 5' RACE reads through MiXCR, one entry per CDR3 protein. The table lists 800,000 to 950,000 distinct CDR3 sequences, almost 30% of them singletons. In addition, the sample was reused for a study of T cells of mothers and their children.

What was sequenced was blood. These receptors were obtained from a woman aged 40 to 50 in good health. Each CDR3 is given with its conserved first and last residue. D genes are given only for firm matches. Clone size is shown for a subset of rows, as once, few, many or a class of expanded clone.

d_call: TRBD2; clone_size: -; v_call: TRBV5-1; j_call: TRBJ2-1; cdr3_nt: TGCGCCAGCAGCTTGGCGGGGACTAGCTTAATCGATGAGCAGTTCTTC; cdr3_aa: CASSLAGTSLIDEQFF
d_call: -; clone_size: -; v_call: TRBV9; j_call: TRBJ2-1; cdr3_nt: TGTGCCAGCAGCGGTACACTGGGGGATGAGCAGTTCTTC; cdr3_aa: CASSGTLGDEQFF
d_call: TRBD2; clone_size: -; v_call: TRBV20-1; j_call: TRBJ2-1; cdr3_nt: TGCAGTGCTCCCCCTGGACTAGCGGGGGCCCCATCACTCTACAATGAGCAGTTCTTC; cdr3_aa: CSAPPGLAGAPSLYNEQFF
d_call: -; clone_size: few; v_call: TRBV27; j_call: TRBJ2-1; cdr3_nt: TGTGCCAGCAGTTTCCGTGGGGGGCCTACTTCCTACAATGAGCAGTTCTTC; cdr3_aa: CASSFRGGPTSYNEQFF
d_call: TRBD1; clone_size: -; v_call: TRBV7-8; j_call: TRBJ2-7; cdr3_nt: TGTGCCAGCAGCTTCCAGGGGGCTTCCTACGAGCAGTACTTC; cdr3_aa: CASSFQGASYEQYF
d_call: -; clone_size: many; v_call: TRBV4-1; j_call: TRBJ1-2; cdr3_nt: TGCGCCAGCAGCCAAGATGAGGGGACCGCATACCTCTATGGCTACACCTTC; cdr3_aa: CASSQDEGTAYLYGYTF
d_call: TRBD1; clone_size: -; v_call: TRBV7-2; j_call: TRBJ1-6; cdr3_nt: TGTGCCAGCAGCGCAGACAGGGGGCATAATTCACCCCTCCACTTT; cdr3_aa: CASSADRGHNSPLHF
d_call: TRBD1; clone_size: -; v_call: TRBV28; j_call: TRBJ2-7; cdr3_nt: TGTGCCAGCAGATACTGGACAGGGAACTACGAGCAGTACTTC; cdr3_aa: CASRYWTGNYEQYF
d_call: TRBD1; clone_size: -; v_call: TRBV11-2; j_call: TRBJ1-2; cdr3_nt: TGTGCCAGCAGCCGAATCGCCAACAGGGGACCCTATGGCTACACCTTC; cdr3_aa: CASSRIANRGPYGYTF
d_call: -; clone_size: few; v_call: TRBV20-1; j_call: TRBJ2-2; cdr3_nt: TGCAGTGCTTGGGGGCCCAGGGAAACCGGGGAGCTGTTTTTT; cdr3_aa: CSAWGPRETGELFF
d_call: -; clone_size: -; v_call: TRBV4-2; j_call: TRBJ2-1; cdr3_nt: TGTGCCAGCAGCCACCAAAACGCGGATAGGGGTAGTGAGCAGTTCTTC; cdr3_aa: CASSHQNADRGSEQFF
d_call: -; clone_size: -; v_call: TRBV29-1; j_call: TRBJ2-7; cdr3_nt: TGCAGCGTGAGACCAGATTCCGACTACGAGCAGTACTTC; cdr3_aa: CSVRPDSDYEQYF
d_call: -; clone_size: -; v_call: TRBV25-1; j_call: TRBJ1-2; cdr3_nt: TGTGCCAGCAGCCATACCGGGACCTATGGCTACACCTTC; cdr3_aa: CASSHTGTYGYTF
d_call: TRBD1; clone_size: -; v_call: TRBV12-3/TRBV12-4; j_call: TRBJ2-7; cdr3_nt: TGTGCCAGCAGGGGACAGGGGGCTCAATGCGAGCAGTACTTC; cdr3_aa: CASRGQGAQCEQYF
d_call: TRBD2; clone_size: -; v_call: TRBV6-1; j_call: TRBJ2-7; cdr3_nt: TGTGCCAGCAGTGAATACCGCCGCCGTACTAGCGGGGGGAAAAGCTACGAGCAGTACTTC; cdr3_aa: CASSEYRRRTSGGKSYEQYF
d_call: TRBD1; clone_size: few; v_call: TRBV7-2; j_call: TRBJ2-7; cdr3_nt: TGTGCCAGCAGCATACTAGCCGGGACAGGGGAAGCCTACGAGCAGTACTTC; cdr3_aa: CASSILAGTGEAYEQYF
d_call: -; clone_size: -; v_call: TRBV25-1; j_call: TRBJ2-6; cdr3_nt: TGTGCCACAGGGGCCTCTGGGGCCAACGTCCTGACTTTC; cdr3_aa: CATGASGANVLTF
d_call: TRBD2; clone_size: many; v_call: TRBV7-9; j_call: TRBJ2-7; cdr3_nt: TGTGCCAGCAGCTCAGCGGGGGGGAATGAGCAGTACTTC; cdr3_aa: CASSSAGGNEQYF
d_call: -; clone_size: few; v_call: TRBV9; j_call: TRBJ2-5; cdr3_nt: TGTGCCAGCTCCCGGGGAGGACAGCCTCAAGAGACCCAGTACTTC; cdr3_aa: CASSRGGQPQETQYF
d_call: -; clone_size: few; v_call: TRBV7-9; j_call: TRBJ1-1; cdr3_nt: TGTGCCAGCAGCTCCACGCGGGGGATGAACACTGAAGCTTTCTTT; cdr3_aa: CASSSTRGMNTEAFF
d_call: -; clone_size: many; v_call: TRBV3-1; j_call: TRBJ1-1; cdr3_nt: TGTGCCAGCAGCCAAGTAACGTTAGGGGGGGCTGAAGCTTTCTTT; cdr3_aa: CASSQVTLGGAEAFF
d_call: -; clone_size: few; v_call: TRBV7-9; j_call: TRBJ2-7; cdr3_nt: TGTGCCAGCAGCTTATCGGAGGTCCACGAGCAGTACTTC; cdr3_aa: CASSLSEVHEQYF
d_call: -; clone_size: once; v_call: TRBV6-2/TRBV6-3; j_call: TRBJ2-7; cdr3_nt: TGTGCCACAACCGGACCTCCCGGTCGGGAGCAGTACTTC; cdr3_aa: CATTGPPGREQYF
d_call: -; clone_size: few; v_call: TRBV20-1; j_call: TRBJ1-1; cdr3_nt: TGCAGTGCCCGGGGTGGGCATACTGAAGCTTTCTTT; cdr3_aa: CSARGGHTEAFF
d_call: -; clone_size: -; v_call: TRBV2; j_call: TRBJ2-3; cdr3_nt: TGTGCCAGCAGCGAAGGGGCTACTGTCCGCACAGATACGCAGTATTTT; cdr3_aa: CASSEGATVRTDTQYF
d_call: -; clone_size: few; v_call: TRBV7-2; j_call: TRBJ2-5; cdr3_nt: TGTGCCAGCAGCCCCTACATAAGCCAAGAGACCCAGTACTTC; cdr3_aa: CASSPYISQETQYF
d_call: -; clone_size: few; v_call: TRBV7-9; j_call: TRBJ2-5; cdr3_nt: TGTGCCAGCAGCTTAAGGACGGACCAAGAGACCCAGTACTTC; cdr3_aa: CASSLRTDQETQYF
d_call: TRBD2; clone_size: -; v_call: TRBV27; j_call: TRBJ2-1; cdr3_nt: TGTGCCAGCAGAGGAGACGCGGGGGGTCCTCTCTACAATGAGCAGTTCTTC; cdr3_aa: CASRGDAGGPLYNEQFF